The 10 T cell receptor beta chains reported below all come from one sample, sequenced in a study of shared clonotypes between healthy human individuals. The method was immunoSEQ multiplex PCR; TCRdb's version includes in-frame clones alone and lacks a portion of them. The sample has millions of clones, more than 80% seen once. The sample was naive CD4+ T cells sorted from blood. Subset meaning: CD45RA+ positively selected. Receptors were obtained from a man aged 18-30 years in good health.

The chain is built from TRBV19 and TRBJ2-1, with D unresolved. CDR1 and CDR2 (germline): LNHDA, SQIVND (reference sequence). V was pared by 1 base and J by 2 bases, with 15 bases between. The CDR3 totals 17 residues. Here the CDR3 reads CASSIVKLRNPYNEQFF. The CDR3 DNA is TGTGCCAGTAGTATAGTTAAACTCCGGAACCCCTACAATGAGCAGTTCTTC.

V and J are TRBV27 and TRBJ2-7; TRBD1 matches at 10 bases. Per germline, CDR1 MNHEY and CDR2 SMNVEV (reference sequence). The CDR3 has 17 residues. V lost 6 bases and J lost 7; bases outside the gene matches: 18. The CDR3 nucleotides read TGTGCCAGCAGGGGACCGCCCGGGACAGGGGTGATGGGGGAGCAGTACTTC. Its translation is CASRGPPGTGVMGEQYF.

The chain carries TRBV7-8 and TRBJ1-2; 9 nucleotides align to TRBD1. The V gene end was trimmed by 1 base and the J gene end by 8 bases; junction bases not matched to a gene: 11. This CDR3 comprises 16 residues. Per germline, CDR1 SGHVS and CDR2 FQNEAQ. CDR3 nucleotide sequence: TGTGCCAGCAGCTTAGGGGGACAGGGAACAGTGAGAGGCTACACCTTC. Residues: CASSLGGQGTVRGYTF.

V gene TRBV2 combines with J gene TRBJ1-6; D is possibly TRBD1 (6 bases). The CDR3 length is 13 residues. Germline V gene lookup returns CDR1 SNHLY and CDR2 FYNNEI. V lost 7 bases, J lost 6 bases, and 10 bases lay in between. The CDR3 DNA reads as TGTGCCAGCAAGGACAGCTTTAATTCACCCCTCCACTTT. It specifies CASKDSFNSPLHF.

The V gene is TRBV2, the J gene TRBJ2-2, with D possibly matching TRBD1 (8 bases). Looked up from germline, CDR1 is SNHLY and CDR2 is FYNNEI. The V and J ends lost 2 bases and 3 bases respectively, with 13 bases between them. This CDR3 comprises 16 residues. Written as DNA, the CDR3 is TGTGCCAGCAGTGAACCACAGGGGGGGGACACCGGGGAGCTGTTTTTT. It is translated as CASSEPQGGDTGELFF.

V usage is TRBV5-1 and J usage is TRBJ2-1; 14 nucleotides align to TRBD2. CDR1 SGHRS and CDR2 YFSETQ come from the germline V gene. Trimming at V came to 4 bases and at J to 7 bases, leaving 7 bases not matched to a gene. The CDR3 length is 16 residues. The CDR3 bases are TGCGCCAGCAGCACGGGACTAGCGGGAGTAGAAAATGAGCAGTTCTTC. Protein sequence: CASSTGLAGVENEQFF.

This chain connects TRBV10-2 to TRBJ2-2; 7 nucleotides match TRBD2. Germline CDR1 is WSHSY and CDR2 is SAAADI. The CDR3 is made up of 14 amino acids. With 6 bases clipped from V and 0 bases from J, the junction kept 1 base outside the gene matches. CDR3 protein: CASRAGANTGELFF. Written as DNA, the CDR3 is TGCGCCAGCAGGGCGGGAGCGAACACCGGGGAGCTGTTTTTT.

The chain recombines TRBV21-1 with TRBJ1-5. TRBV21-1 is described as a pseudogene. The length of the CDR3 is 16 residues. DNA of the CDR3: TGTGCCAGCAGCAAATATGGTGGTCGTCTGGGGCAGCCCCAGCATTTT. It codes for CASSKYGGRLGQPQHF.

This clone was seen a single time. The rearrangement joins TRBV7-2 to TRBJ2-1; TRBD1 matches 8 bases. Germline CDR1 reads SGHTA; CDR2 reads FQGNSA. The CDR3 totals 15 residues. V lost 5 bases to trimming and J lost 1 base; unmatched junction nucleotides: 4. CDR3 protein: CASSPDRESYNEQFF. The CDR3, as DNA: TGTGCCAGCAGCCCGGACAGGGAATCCTACAATGAGCAGTTCTTC.

The rearrangement joins TRBV4-1 to TRBJ2-5; a weak D match, TRBD1 (6 bases). CDR1 and CDR2 from the germline V gene are MGHRA and YSYEKL. The CDR3 consists of 14 residues. The V end lost 1 base, the J end lost 3 bases, and 9 bases lay between the germline ends. CDR3 sequence (DNA): TGCGCCAGCAGCCAAGCCGGACAGAAAGAGACCCAGTACTTC. Its translation: CASSQAGQKETQYF.